This T cell receptor (beta chain) stems from a study of cytomegalovirus exposure and HLA in healthy donors. A word on this clone: The antigen remains unidentified. The same CDR3 can be traced to other DNA sequences in this sample.

Using immunoSEQ multiplex PCR, the repertoire was profiled, and TCRdb retains in-frame clones only, with some absent. The sample carries some 190,000 clones, approximately 86% recorded once. Whole-study findings and limits: Under in vitro conditions, a few CMV-associated chains were confirmed as specific for CMV antigens. The study listed 164 cytomegalovirus-associated TCR beta chains. TCR sequences were mostly rare, though some public TCRs occurred in many donors.

The sequenced material came from PBMCs. This receptor was taken from a man younger than 45 in good health and CMV-seropositive.

The CDR3 bases are TGTGCCAGCAGCTTGGCGTACGAGCAGTACTTC. Translating gives CASSLAYEQYF. The chain has TRBV5-6 and TRBJ2-7, with D unresolved. The V gene lost 0 bases and the J gene lost 4 bases, with 2 bases spanning the gap. Germline V lookup: CDR1 SGHDT, CDR2 YYEEEE. The CDR3 runs to 11 residues.